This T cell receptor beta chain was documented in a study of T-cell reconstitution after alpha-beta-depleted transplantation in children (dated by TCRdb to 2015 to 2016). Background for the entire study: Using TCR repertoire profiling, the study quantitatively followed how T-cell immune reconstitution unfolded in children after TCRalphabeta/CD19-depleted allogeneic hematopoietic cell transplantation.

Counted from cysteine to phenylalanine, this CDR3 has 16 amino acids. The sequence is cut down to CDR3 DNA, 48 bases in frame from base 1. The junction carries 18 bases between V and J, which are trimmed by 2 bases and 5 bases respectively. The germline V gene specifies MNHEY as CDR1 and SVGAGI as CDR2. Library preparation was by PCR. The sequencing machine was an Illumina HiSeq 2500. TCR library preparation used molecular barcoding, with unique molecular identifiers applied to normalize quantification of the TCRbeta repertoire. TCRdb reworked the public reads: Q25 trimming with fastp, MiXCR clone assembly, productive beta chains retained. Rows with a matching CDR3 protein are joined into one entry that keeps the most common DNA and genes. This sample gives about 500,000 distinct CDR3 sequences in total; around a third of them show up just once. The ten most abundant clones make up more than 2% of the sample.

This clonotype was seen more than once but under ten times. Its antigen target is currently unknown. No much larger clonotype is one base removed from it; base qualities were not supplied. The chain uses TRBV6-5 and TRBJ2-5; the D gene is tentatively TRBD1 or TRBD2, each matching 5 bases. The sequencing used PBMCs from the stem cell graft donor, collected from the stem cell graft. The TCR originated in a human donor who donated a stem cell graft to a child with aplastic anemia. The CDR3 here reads CASSYQLPKWGETQYF. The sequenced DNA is TGTGCCAGCAGTTACCAGCTCCCAAAATGGGGGGAGACCCAGTACTTC.